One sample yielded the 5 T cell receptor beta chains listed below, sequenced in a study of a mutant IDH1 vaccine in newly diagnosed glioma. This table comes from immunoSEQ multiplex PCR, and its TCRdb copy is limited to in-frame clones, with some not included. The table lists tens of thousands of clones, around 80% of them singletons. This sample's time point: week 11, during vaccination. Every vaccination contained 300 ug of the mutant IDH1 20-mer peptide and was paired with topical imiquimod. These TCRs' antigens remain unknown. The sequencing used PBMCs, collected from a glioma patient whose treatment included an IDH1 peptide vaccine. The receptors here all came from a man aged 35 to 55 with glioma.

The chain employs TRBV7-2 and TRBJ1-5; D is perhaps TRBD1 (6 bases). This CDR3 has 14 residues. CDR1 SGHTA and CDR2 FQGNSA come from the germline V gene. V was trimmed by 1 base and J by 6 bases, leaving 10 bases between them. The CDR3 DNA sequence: TGTGCCAGCAGCTTAGGCACCAGGGGTCAGCCCCAGCATTTT. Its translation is CASSLGTRGQPQHF.

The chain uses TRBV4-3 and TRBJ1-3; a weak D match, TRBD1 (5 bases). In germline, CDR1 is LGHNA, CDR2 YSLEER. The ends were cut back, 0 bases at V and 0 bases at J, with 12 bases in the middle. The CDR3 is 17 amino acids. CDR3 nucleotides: TGCGCCAGCAGCCAAGATCTCCACAGGTACTCTGGAAACACCATATATTTT. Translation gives CASSQDLHRYSGNTIYF.

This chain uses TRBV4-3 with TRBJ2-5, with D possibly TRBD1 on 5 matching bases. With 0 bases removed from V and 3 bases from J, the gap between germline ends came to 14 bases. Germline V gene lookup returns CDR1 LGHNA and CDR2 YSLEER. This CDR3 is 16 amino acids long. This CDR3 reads CASSQERVLGEETQYF. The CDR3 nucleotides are TGCGCCAGCAGCCAAGAAAGGGTTTTAGGGGAAGAGACCCAGTACTTC.

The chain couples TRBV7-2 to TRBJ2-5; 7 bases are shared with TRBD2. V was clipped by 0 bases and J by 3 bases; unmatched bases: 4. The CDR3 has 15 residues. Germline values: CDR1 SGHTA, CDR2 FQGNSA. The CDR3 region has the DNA TGTGCCAGCAGCTTAGCGCTTCTAGCGGAAGAGACCCAGTACTTC. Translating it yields CASSLALLAEETQYF.

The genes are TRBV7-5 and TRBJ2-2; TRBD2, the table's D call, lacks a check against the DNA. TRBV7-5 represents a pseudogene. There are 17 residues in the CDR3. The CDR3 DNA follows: TGTGTCAGAAGCTTAGGGATAACGGGAGGGCTAACCGGGGAGCTGTTTTTT. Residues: CVRSLGITGGLTGELFF.